These 8 T cell receptor beta chains were all obtained from the same sample, sequenced in a study of blood T cell repertoires in COVID-19. Some clones are missing from TCRdb's copy, which holds only in-frame ones; the method was immunoSEQ multiplex PCR. The profile shows hundreds of thousands of clones, approximately 90% of them singletons. The source material was peripheral blood. The receptors were sampled from a woman in her thirties with active or convalescent COVID-19.

This chain uses TRBV7-2 with TRBJ2-6, with D possibly matching TRBD2 (6 bases). CDR3 length: 16 amino acids. Germline V gene data show CDR1 as SGHTA and CDR2 as FQGNSA. V was cut by 5 bases and J by 4 bases, with 15 bases left in between. DNA for the CDR3: TGTGCCAGCAGCCCCCGGGCCGCGGGGGGGGCCAACGTCCTGACTTTC. This encodes CASSPRAAGGANVLTF.

CDR3 in DNA: TGTGCCAGCAGCCAAACTCGGGACAGGGGGCCGTTGGGTTCACCCCTCCACTTT. This encodes CASSQTRDRGPLGSPLHF. V usage is TRBV25-1 and J usage is TRBJ1-6, with TRBD1 identical over 12 bases. V dropped 6 bases and J dropped 9; count of bases not matched to a gene: 15. The CDR3 consists of 18 residues. Germline CDR1 is MGHDK and CDR2 is SYGVNS. Looking up the rest from reference TRBV25-1 and TRBJ1-6 gives the full variable domain: EADIYQTPRYLVIGTGKKITLECSQTMGHDKMYWYQQDPGMELHLIHYSYGVNSTEKGDLSSESTVSRIRTEHFPLTLESARPSHTSQYLCASSQTRDRGPLGSPLHFGNGTRLTVT.

V gene TRBV10-2 combines with J gene TRBJ2-2; 9 nucleotides align to TRBD2. Germline values: CDR1 WSHSY, CDR2 SAAADI. Trimming took 8 bases from V and 8 from J; bases not matched to a gene: 15. The length of the CDR3 is 16 residues. This chain's CDR3 is CASHRSSGEGKGELFF. The CDR3 DNA sequence: TGCGCCAGCCACAGGTCTAGCGGGGAAGGAAAAGGGGAGCTGTTTTTT.

The CDR3: CASRKLQDPYGEPQHF. The CDR3 DNA sequence: TGTGCCAGTAGAAAACTACAGGACCCTTATGGTGAGCCCCAGCATTTT. The rearrangement links TRBV19 to TRBJ1-5; D possibly corresponds to TRBD1 (5 bases). This CDR3 has 16 residues. Germline lookup yields CDR1 LNHDA and CDR2 SQIVND (reference sequence). V dropped 6 bases and J dropped 8 bases, with 23 bases sitting between them.

The rearrangement links TRBV11-2 to TRBJ2-4; TRBD1 matches 9 bases. The CDR3 consists of 15 residues. V was pared by 4 bases and J by 8 bases, with 9 bases of the junction left unmatched. Germline CDR1 SGHAT, CDR2 FQNNGV. Here the CDR3 DNA reads TGTGCCAGCAGCTATGAACAGGGGGCCGCGGACATTCAGTACTTC. Its protein product is CASSYEQGAADIQYF.

The table lists this clone with a few counts. The chain links TRBV7-9 to TRBJ2-7, with 7 bases aligning to TRBD1. CDR3 length: 14 residues. The junction had 7 bases not matched to a gene; V was cut back by 5 bases and J by 3 bases. Germline V gene data show CDR1 as SEHNR and CDR2 as FQNEAQ (reference sequence). CDR3 residues: CASSRTGADYEQYF. CDR3 DNA: TGTGCCAGCAGCCGAACAGGGGCGGACTACGAGCAGTACTTC.

The chain recombines TRBV7-2 with TRBJ1-1; D remains ambiguous. This CDR3 comprises 14 residues. V gave up 2 bases and J gave up 0 bases, with 7 bases separating them. Germline V gives CDR1 SGHTA, CDR2 FQGNSA. The DNA for the CDR3 is TGTGCCAGCAGCTTAAACAGTATGAACACTGAAGCTTTCTTT. This sequence encodes CASSLNSMNTEAFF.

This rearrangement joins TRBV19 to TRBJ2-5; TRBD2 aligns across 9 bases. This CDR3 is built from 16 residues. The V gene end was trimmed by 3 bases and the J gene end by 4 bases; junction bases not matched to a gene: 9. CDR1 LNHDA and CDR2 SQIVND come from the germline V gene (reference sequence). The CDR3 here is CASSIFGGGAGETQYF. The CDR3 DNA reads as TGTGCCAGTAGTATCTTTGGCGGGGGGGCCGGAGAGACCCAGTACTTC.